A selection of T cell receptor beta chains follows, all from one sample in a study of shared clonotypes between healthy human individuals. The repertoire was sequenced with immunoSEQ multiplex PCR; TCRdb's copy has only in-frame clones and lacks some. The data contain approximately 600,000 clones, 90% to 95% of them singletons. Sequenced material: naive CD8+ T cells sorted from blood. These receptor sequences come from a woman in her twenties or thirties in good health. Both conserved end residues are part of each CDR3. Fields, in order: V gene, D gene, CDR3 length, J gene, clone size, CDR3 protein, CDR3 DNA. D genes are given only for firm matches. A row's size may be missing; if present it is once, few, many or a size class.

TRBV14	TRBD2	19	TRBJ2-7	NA	CASSQDSRRLAGETYEQYF	TGTGCCAGCAGCCAAGATAGTCGGAGACTAGCGGGAGAAACCTACGAGCAGTACTTC
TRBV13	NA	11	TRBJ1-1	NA	CASSPDIGAFF	TGTGCCAGCAGCCCGGACATCGGAGCTTTCTTT
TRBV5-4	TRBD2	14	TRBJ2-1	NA	CASSRGRALDEQFF	TGTGCCAGCAGTCGCGGGAGGGCCTTGGATGAGCAGTTCTTC
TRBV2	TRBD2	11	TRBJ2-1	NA	CARGRANEQFF	TGTGCCAGGGGGAGGGCCAATGAGCAGTTCTTC
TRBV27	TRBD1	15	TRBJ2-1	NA	CASSSGTGGFNEQFF	TGTGCCAGCAGCTCCGGGACAGGGGGTTTCAATGAGCAGTTCTTC
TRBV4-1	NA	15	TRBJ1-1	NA	CASSAYGTQNTEAFF	TGCGCCAGCAGCGCATACGGGACACAGAACACTGAAGCTTTCTTT
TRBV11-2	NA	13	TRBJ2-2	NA	CASDGANTGELFF	TGTGCCAGCGACGGGGCGAACACCGGGGAGCTGTTTTTT
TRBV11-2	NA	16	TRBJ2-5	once	CASSLVGGGVQETQYF	TGTGCCAGCAGCTTAGTCGGCGGAGGGGTCCAAGAGACCCAGTACTTC
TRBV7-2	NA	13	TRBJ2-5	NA	CASSFHWRETQYF	TGTGCCAGCAGCTTCCATTGGAGGGAGACCCAGTACTTC
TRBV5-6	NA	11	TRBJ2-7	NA	CASSFKNEQYF	TGTGCCAGCAGCTTTAAGAACGAGCAGTACTTC
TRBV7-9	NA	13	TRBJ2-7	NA	CASSSVGPSEQYF	TGTGCCAGCAGCTCCGTAGGGCCAAGCGAGCAGTACTTC
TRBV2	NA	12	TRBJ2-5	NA	CASRGQRETQYF	TGTGCCAGCAGAGGACAGCGAGAGACCCAGTACTTC
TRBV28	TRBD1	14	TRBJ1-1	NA	CASRETGTVTEAFF	TGTGCCAGCAGAGAGACCGGGACAGTAACTGAAGCTTTCTTT
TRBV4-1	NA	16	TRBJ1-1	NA	CASSQGPGTMNTEAFF	TGCGCCAGCAGCCAAGGACCGGGAACGATGAACACTGAAGCTTTCTTT
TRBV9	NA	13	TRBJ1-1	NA	CATSKGGGTEAFF	TGTGCCACCTCAAAGGGGGGGGGTACTGAAGCTTTCTTT